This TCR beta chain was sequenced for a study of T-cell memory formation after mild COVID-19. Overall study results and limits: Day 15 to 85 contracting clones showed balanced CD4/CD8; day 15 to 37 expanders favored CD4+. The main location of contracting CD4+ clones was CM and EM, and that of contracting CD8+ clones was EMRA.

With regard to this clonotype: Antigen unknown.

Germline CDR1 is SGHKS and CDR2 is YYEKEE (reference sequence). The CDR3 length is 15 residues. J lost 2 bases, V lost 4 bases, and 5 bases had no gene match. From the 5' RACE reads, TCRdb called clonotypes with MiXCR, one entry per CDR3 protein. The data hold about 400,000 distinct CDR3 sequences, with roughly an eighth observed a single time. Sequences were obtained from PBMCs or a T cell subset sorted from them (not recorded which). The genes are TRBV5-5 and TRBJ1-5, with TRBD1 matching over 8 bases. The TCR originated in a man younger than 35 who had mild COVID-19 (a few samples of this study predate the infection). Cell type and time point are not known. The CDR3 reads CASSLDRARNQPQHF. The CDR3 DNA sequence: TGTGCCAGCAGCCTGGACAGGGCGCGCAATCAGCCCCAGCATTTT.